Listed here is a single T cell receptor beta chain. Its antigen is not identified. Produced via immunoSEQ multiplex PCR; TCRdb's table is partial and in-frame only. The data hold fewer than 20,000 clones, with roughly 87% observed a single time. The data derive from a study of OX40 agonist ivuxolimab in advanced cancers. Study conclusions and caveats: Low normalized clonal expansion also occurred in some nonresponding patients.

Germline V gives CDR1 GTSNPN, CDR2 SVGIG (reference sequence). The CDR3 has 13 amino acids. J gave up 8 bases and V 8 bases, and 14 bases lay outside the gene matches. The rearrangement uses TRBV30 and TRBJ1-2; 7 nucleotides line up with TRBD1. The sample in question was CD4+ or CD8+ T cells sorted from blood, obtained in a trial of the OX40 agonist ivuxolimab. The TCR comes from an adult with an advanced solid tumor such as melanoma, head and neck, liver or kidney cancer. The CDR3, as DNA: TGTGCCGGGTATGGAGGGGGCCTTGACGGCTACACCTTC. Protein product: CAGYGGGLDGYTF.